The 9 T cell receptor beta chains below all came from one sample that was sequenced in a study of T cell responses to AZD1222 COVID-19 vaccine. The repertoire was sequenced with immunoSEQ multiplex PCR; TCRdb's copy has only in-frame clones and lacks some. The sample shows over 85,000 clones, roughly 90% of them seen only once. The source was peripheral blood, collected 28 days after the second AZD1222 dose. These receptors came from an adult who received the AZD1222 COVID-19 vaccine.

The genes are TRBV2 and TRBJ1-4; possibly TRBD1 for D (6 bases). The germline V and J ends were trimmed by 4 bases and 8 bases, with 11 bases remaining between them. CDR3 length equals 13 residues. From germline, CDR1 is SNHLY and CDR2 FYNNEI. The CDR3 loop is CASSAGAGEKLFF. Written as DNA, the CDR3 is TGTGCCAGCAGTGCAGGGGCCGGGGAAAAACTGTTTTTT.

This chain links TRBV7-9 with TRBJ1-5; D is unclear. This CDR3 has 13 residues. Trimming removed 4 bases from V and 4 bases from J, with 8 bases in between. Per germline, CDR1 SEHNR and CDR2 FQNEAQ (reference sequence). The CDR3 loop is CASSYGWNQPQHF. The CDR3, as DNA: TGTGCCAGCAGCTACGGATGGAATCAGCCCCAGCATTTT.

CDR3 nucleotides: TGTGCCAGCAGCCAAGGGACAGGGAATTCACCCCTCCACTTT. As protein: CASSQGTGNSPLHF. The chain uses TRBV6-5 and TRBJ1-6; 9 positions match TRBD1. The CDR3 is made up of 14 amino acids. Germline CDR1 is MNHEY and CDR2 is SVGAGI. The J segment lost 7 bases and the V segment lost 6 bases, leaving 4 bases of the junction unmatched.

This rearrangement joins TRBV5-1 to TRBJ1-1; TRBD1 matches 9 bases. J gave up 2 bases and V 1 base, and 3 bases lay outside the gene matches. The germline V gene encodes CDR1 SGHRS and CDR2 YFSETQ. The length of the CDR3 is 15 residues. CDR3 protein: CASSLRDRVNTEAFF. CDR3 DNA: TGCGCCAGCAGCTTGAGGGACAGGGTCAACACTGAAGCTTTCTTT. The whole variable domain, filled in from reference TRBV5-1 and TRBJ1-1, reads KAGVTQTPRYLIKTRGQQVTLSCSPISGHRSVSWYQQTPGQGLQFLFEYFSETQRNKGNFPGRFSGRQFSNSRSEMNVSTLELGDSALYLCASSLRDRVNTEAFFGQGTRLTVV.

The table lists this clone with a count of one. CDR3: CASSEPLGGADYGYTF. The CDR3 DNA follows: TGTGCCAGCAGTGAACCCCTAGGGGGCGCCGACTATGGCTACACCTTC. This chain links TRBV6-1 with TRBJ1-2, with TRBD1 matching over 7 bases. The junction had 9 bases not matched to a gene; V was cut back by 2 bases and J by 3 bases. The V gene's germline CDR1 is MNHNS and CDR2 SASEGT. This CDR3 has 16 residues.

CDR3 DNA: TGTGCCAGCAGCTTAGCGGTAACAGGGGGAAATGAAAAACTGTTTTTT. Translation gives CASSLAVTGGNEKLFF. The rearrangement uses TRBV7-2 and TRBJ1-4; 8 bases align to TRBD1. CDR3 length equals 16 residues. V lost 0 bases to trimming and J lost 5 bases; unmatched junction nucleotides: 5. Per the germline V gene, CDR1 is SGHTA and CDR2 is FQGNSA.

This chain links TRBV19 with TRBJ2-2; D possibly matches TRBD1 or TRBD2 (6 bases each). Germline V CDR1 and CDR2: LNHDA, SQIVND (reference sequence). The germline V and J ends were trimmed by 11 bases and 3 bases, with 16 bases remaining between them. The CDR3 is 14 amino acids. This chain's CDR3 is CAGKRRGDTGELFF. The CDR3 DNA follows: TGTGCCGGGAAGAGGAGGGGGGACACCGGGGAGCTGTTTTTT.

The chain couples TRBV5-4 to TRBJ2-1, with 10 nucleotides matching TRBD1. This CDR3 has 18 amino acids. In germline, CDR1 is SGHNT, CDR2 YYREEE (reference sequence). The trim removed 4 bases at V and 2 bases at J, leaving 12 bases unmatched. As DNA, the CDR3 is TGTGCCAGCAGCGGGGGGACAGGGGTTGGCGGGACCTACAATGAGCAGTTCTTC. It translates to CASSGGTGVGGTYNEQFF.

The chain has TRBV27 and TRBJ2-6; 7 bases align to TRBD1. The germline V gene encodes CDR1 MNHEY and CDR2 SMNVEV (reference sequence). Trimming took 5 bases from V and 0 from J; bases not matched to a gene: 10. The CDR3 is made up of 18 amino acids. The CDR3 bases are TGTGCCAGCAGTCCCCGGCCGGGACAGTTCTCTGGGGCCAACGTCCTGACTTTC. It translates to CASSPRPGQFSGANVLTF.